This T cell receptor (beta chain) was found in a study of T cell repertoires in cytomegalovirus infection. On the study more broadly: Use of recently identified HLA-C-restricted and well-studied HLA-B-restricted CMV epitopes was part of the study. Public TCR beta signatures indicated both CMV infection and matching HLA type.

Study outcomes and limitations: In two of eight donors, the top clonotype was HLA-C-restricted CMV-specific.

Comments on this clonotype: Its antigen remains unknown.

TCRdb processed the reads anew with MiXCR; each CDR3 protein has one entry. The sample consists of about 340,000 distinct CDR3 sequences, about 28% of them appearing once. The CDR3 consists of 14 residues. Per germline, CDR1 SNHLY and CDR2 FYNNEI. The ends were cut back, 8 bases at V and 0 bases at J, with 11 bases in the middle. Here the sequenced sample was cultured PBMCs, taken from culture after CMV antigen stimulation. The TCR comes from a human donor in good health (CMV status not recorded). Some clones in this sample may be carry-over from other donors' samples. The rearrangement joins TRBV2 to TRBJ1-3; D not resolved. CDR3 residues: CASSLGVSGNTIYF. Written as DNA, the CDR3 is TGTGCCAGCTCTCTTGGGGTCTCTGGAAACACCATATATTTT. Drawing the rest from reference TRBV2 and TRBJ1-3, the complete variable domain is EPEVTQTPSHQVTQMGQEVILRCVPISNHLYFYWYRQILGQKVEFLVSFYNNEISEKSEIFDDQFSVERPDGSNFTLKIRSTKLEDSAMYFCASSLGVSGNTIYFGEGSWLTVV.